This TCR beta chain was found in a study of T cells of healthy individuals. This clonotype appeared a few times. The CDR3 has 13 amino acids. CDR1 is MNHEY, CDR2 SMNVEV, per germline (reference sequence). Trimming took off 0 bases at V and 4 bases at J, with 6 bases between the two ends. TCRdb reprocessed the 5' RACE reads with MiXCR, giving one entry per CDR3 protein. The sample includes over 95,000 distinct CDR3 sequences, approximately 16% seen only once; the top ten take more than 5.5%. The V gene is TRBV27, the J gene TRBJ1-2; D is undetermined. The receptor was isolated from a human donor in good health. In nucleotides, the CDR3 is TGTGCCAGCAGTTTATCCGTAGGCTATGGCTACACCTTC. Translated, it gives CASSLSVGYGYTF.